This TCR beta chain was identified during a study of blood T cell repertoires in COVID-19. Trimming took 3 bases from V and 3 from J; bases not matched to a gene: 6. Per germline, CDR1 LNHDA and CDR2 SQIVND (reference sequence). The length of the CDR3 is 15 residues. Clones were read by immunoSEQ multiplex PCR, and TCRdb kept only the in-frame ones, dropping some. The table records 60,000 to 70,000 clones, 80% to 85% of them present only once. Material: peripheral blood. The receptor's source is a woman between 55 and 75 years old with acute or convalescent COVID-19. V usage is TRBV19 and J usage is TRBJ1-1; 8 nucleotides line up with TRBD1. CDR3 DNA: TGTGCCAGTAGTATCGACGGACAGGGCTACACTGAAGCTTTCTTT. Protein product: CASSIDGQGYTEAFF.